These 8 T cell receptor beta chains were sequenced from one sample in a study of blood T cell repertoires in COVID-19. This table comes from immunoSEQ multiplex PCR, and its TCRdb copy is limited to in-frame clones, with some not included. The data contain 150,000 to 200,000 clones, about 86% of them singletons. Sequences were obtained from peripheral blood. Receptor source: a woman between 25 and 40 years old with active or convalescent COVID-19.

V and J are TRBV11-2 and TRBJ2-7, with 7 nucleotides matching TRBD2. The V and J ends lost 8 bases and 0 bases, in that order; junction bases with no gene match: 10. Germline lookup yields CDR1 SGHAT and CDR2 FQNNGV. The CDR3 runs to 15 residues. The chain's CDR3 is CASDPWGGSSYEQYF. CDR3 nucleotide sequence: TGTGCCAGCGATCCGTGGGGCGGGAGCTCCTACGAGCAGTACTTC. Using reference TRBV11-2 and TRBJ2-7 for the parts outside the CDR3, the full variable domain is EAGVAQSPRYKIIEKRQSVAFWCNPISGHATLYWYQQILGQGPKLLIQFQNNGVVDDSQLPKDRFSAERLKGVDSTLKIQPAKLEDSAVYLCASDPWGGSSYEQYFGPGTRLTVT.

The V call is TRBV27, the J call TRBJ1-1; tentative D call: TRBD1 (5 bases). The CDR3 totals 13 residues. Per germline, CDR1 MNHEY and CDR2 SMNVEV (reference sequence). Trimming pared 7 bases from V and 4 bases from J, leaving 13 bases between. The CDR3 region has the DNA TGTGCCAGCATCGGGCAGGGCGGCACTGAAGCTTTCTTT. Protein product: CASIGQGGTEAFF.

This clone came up once. The V call is TRBV6-6, the J call TRBJ2-5; 9 bases map to TRBD1. The germline CDR1 and CDR2 sequences are MNHNY and SVGAGI (reference sequence). V was pared by 2 bases and J by 5 bases, with 6 bases of the junction left unmatched. The CDR3 runs to 15 residues. The chain's CDR3 is CASSYGDRDEETQYF. The CDR3 region has the DNA TGTGCCAGCAGTTACGGGGACAGGGATGAGGAGACCCAGTACTTC.

The chain employs TRBV30 and TRBJ1-4; 12 bases match TRBD1. Trimming removed 0 bases from V and 9 bases from J; junction bases left unmatched: 11. Per germline, CDR1 GTSNPN and CDR2 SVGIG (reference sequence). The CDR3 spans 17 residues. In nucleotides, the CDR3 is TGTGCCTGGAGTGTACCTTACTGGGGGGACAGGGGGCAAAAACTGTTTTTT. It codes for CAWSVPYWGDRGQKLFF.

The chain links TRBV18 to TRBJ2-7; TRBD1 matches at 8 bases. Germline CDR1 is KGHSH and CDR2 is LQKENI. V lost 3 bases, J lost 4 bases, and 11 bases stayed unmatched. The CDR3 totals 16 residues. CDR3 in DNA: TGTGCCAGCTCACCGATCCCCGGGACAGGCGGTTACGAGCAGTACTTC. Amino acid sequence: CASSPIPGTGGYEQYF.

The chain links TRBV5-1 to TRBJ1-1, with TRBD1 identical over 10 bases. Germline CDR1 and CDR2: SGHRS and YFSETQ. The V and J ends lost 4 bases and 0 bases, in that order; junction bases with no gene match: 3. CDR3 length equals 15 residues. The CDR3 coding sequence is TGCGCCAGCAGCGGGGACAGGGGAATGAACACTGAAGCTTTCTTT. Protein sequence: CASSGDRGMNTEAFF. Based on the CDR3 plus reference TRBV5-1 and TRBJ1-1, the full variable domain is KAGVTQTPRYLIKTRGQQVTLSCSPISGHRSVSWYQQTPGQGLQFLFEYFSETQRNKGNFPGRFSGRQFSNSRSEMNVSTLELGDSALYLCASSGDRGMNTEAFFGQGTRLTVV.

This chain joins TRBV3-1 (or the pseudogene TRBV3-2) and TRBJ2-5, with D possibly being TRBD2 (6 bases). This CDR3 is 15 amino acids long. The V end was cut by 2 bases, the J end by 5 bases, with 15 bases between. Germline CDR1 reads LGHDT; CDR2 reads YNNKEL (reference sequence). The CDR3 sequence: CASSQMGGARETQYF. The CDR3 region has the DNA TGTGCCAGCAGCCAAATGGGCGGGGCTCGGGAGACCCAGTACTTC.

This rearrangement joins TRBV19 to TRBJ2-5; 8 bases match TRBD2. CDR3 length: 12 residues. CDR1 and CDR2 from the germline V gene are LNHDA and SQIVND (reference sequence). With V trimmed by 9 bases and J by 3 bases, 3 bases remained unmatched. This CDR3 is CASSTSEETQYF. Here the CDR3 DNA reads TGTGCCAGCTCGACTAGCGAAGAGACCCAGTACTTC.